The 21 T cell receptor beta chains listed next were all sequenced from one sample in a study of blood T cell repertoires in COVID-19 (TCRdb year 2020). The method behind the library was the immunoSEQ multiplex PCR assay. TCRdb re-hosts the immuneACCESS table, in-frame sequences only. Its copies lack some clones; in the studies checked, an unresolved V gene accounts for under half of them, and the cause for the rest is not known. The sample includes roughly 200,000 clones, with 82% observed a single time. The top ten clonotypes cover 4% to 6.5% of the sample. Sequencing used PBMCs or T cells enriched from blood (not recorded which). These receptors were collected from an older woman with acute COVID-19.

CDR3 nucleotides: TGTGCCAGCAGCCCCCAACTAAATGAGCAGTTCTTC. It yields the protein CASSPQLNEQFF. This sequence joins TRBV11-2 and TRBJ2-1; no reliable D call. This CDR3 is 12 amino acids long. The ends were cut back, 5 bases at V and 7 bases at J, with 9 bases in the middle. Germline V gives CDR1 SGHAT, CDR2 FQNNGV. Combining the CDR3 with reference TRBV11-2 and TRBJ2-1 gives the whole variable domain EAGVAQSPRYKIIEKRQSVAFWCNPISGHATLYWYQQILGQGPKLLIQFQNNGVVDDSQLPKDRFSAERLKGVDSTLKIQPAKLEDSAVYLCASSPQLNEQFFGPGTRLTVL.

The chain couples TRBV29-1 to TRBJ2-3, with 10 nucleotides matching TRBD2. The CDR3 has 15 residues. Unmatched junction bases numbered 7, after V lost 3 bases and J lost 4 bases. Looked up from germline, CDR1 is SQVTM and CDR2 is ANQGSEA. CDR3 coding DNA: TGCAGCGTTGAGGAGGGTAGCGGGGGGTCAGATACGCAGTATTTT. This codes for CSVEEGSGGSDTQYF.

The chain uses TRBV12-3 or TRBV12-4 and TRBJ2-5, with 7 bases matching TRBD2. The ends lost 7 bases at V and 5 bases at J; junction bases unmatched: 7. CDR3 size: 13 residues. Here the CDR3 reads CASTRTSAETQYF. As DNA, the CDR3 is TGTGCCAGCACCCGTACTAGCGCGGAGACCCAGTACTTC.

V is TRBV2 and J is TRBJ1-5; D is ambiguous. The CDR3 contains 13 residues. V was trimmed by 6 bases and J by 4 bases, leaving 10 bases between them. CDR1 is SNHLY, CDR2 FYNNEI, per germline. The CDR3 DNA sequence: TGTGCCAGCAGAGAGGACTATAATCAGCCCCAGCATTTT. As protein: CASREDYNQPQHF.

On this clone: Other nucleotide sequences in the sample specify the same CDR3. The rearrangement links TRBV19 to TRBJ2-7; the match to TRBD1 covers 7 bases. J was trimmed by 2 bases and V by 1 base; bases with no gene match: 2. From germline, CDR1 is LNHDA and CDR2 SQIVND (reference sequence). This CDR3 comprises 14 residues. CDR3 sequence (DNA): TGTGCCAGTAGTATAGGGACAGGCCCCTACGAGCAGTACTTC. This codes for CASSIGTGPYEQYF. Filled out from reference TRBV19 and TRBJ2-7, the complete variable domain reads DGGITQSPKYLFRKEGQNVTLSCEQNLNHDAMYWYRQDPGQGLRLIYYSQIVNDFQKGDIAEGYSVSREKKESFPLTVTSAQKNPTAFYLCASSIGTGPYEQYFGPGTRLTVT.

The chain combines TRBV7-2 with TRBJ2-2, with 11 bases matching TRBD2. This CDR3 is 13 amino acids long. The ends lost 10 bases at V and 5 bases at J; junction bases unmatched: 3. Germline V gene lookup returns CDR1 SGHTA and CDR2 FQGNSA. This chain's CDR3 is CAIRLAGTGELFF. CDR3 DNA sequence: TGTGCCATCCGACTAGCGGGAACCGGGGAGCTGTTTTTT.

This clone appeared once. The chain uses TRBV18 and TRBJ1-6; D possibly corresponds to TRBD1 (5 bases). The CDR3 loop spans 15 amino acids. V shed 4 bases and J shed 4 bases, with 11 bases lying between them. CDR1 and CDR2 from the germline V gene are KGHSH and LQKENI. The CDR3 region has the DNA TGTGCCAGCTCACGCGAGACAGAGTATAATTCACCCCTCCACTTT. Translating gives CASSRETEYNSPLHF.

The chain recombines TRBV30 with TRBJ2-5; 10 bases fit TRBD2. The CDR3 runs to 14 residues. J gave up 5 bases and V 4 bases, and 7 bases lay outside the gene matches. CDR1 GTSNPN and CDR2 SVGIG come from the germline V gene (reference sequence). The CDR3 sequence: CAWTSGRGIETQYF. The DNA of the CDR3 is TGTGCCTGGACGAGCGGGAGGGGGATTGAGACCCAGTACTTC.

This sequence joins TRBV9 and TRBJ2-4, with TRBD1 identical over 10 bases. The CDR3 contains 14 residues. Losses at the gene ends were 4 bases for V and 6 bases for J; bases not matched to a gene: 4. From germline, CDR1 is SGDLS and CDR2 YYNGEE. CDR3 sequence reads: CASSPGQGGNIQYF. The CDR3 bases are TGTGCCAGCAGCCCCGGACAGGGGGGAAACATTCAGTACTTC.

The V gene is TRBV24-1, the J gene TRBJ1-4; 8 bases agree with TRBD1. Trimming removed 3 bases from V and 8 bases from J; junction bases left unmatched: 7. This CDR3 has 15 amino acids. The V gene's germline CDR1 is KGHDR and CDR2 SFDVKD. CDR3: CATSDATGVEEKLFF. The CDR3 nucleotides are TGTGCCACCAGTGATGCGACAGGGGTGGAAGAAAAACTGTTTTTT.

The chain links TRBV19 to TRBJ1-3, with D possibly matching TRBD1 (5 bases). V was trimmed by 10 bases and J by 0 bases, leaving 28 bases between them. This CDR3 has 19 residues. CDR1 is LNHDA and CDR2 is SQIVND in the germline V gene (reference sequence). For the CDR3, the DNA is TGTGCCACTCAAACGACCAGCCGGGGGACTTTCTTCTCTGGAAACACCATATATTTT. Protein sequence: CATQTTSRGTFFSGNTIYF. The full variable domain, completed using reference TRBV19 and TRBJ1-3, is DGGITQSPKYLFRKEGQNVTLSCEQNLNHDAMYWYRQDPGQGLRLIYYSQIVNDFQKGDIAEGYSVSREKKESFPLTVTSAQKNPTAFYLCATQTTSRGTFFSGNTIYFGEGSWLTVV.

This chain connects TRBV9 to TRBJ1-1; D is undetermined. The CDR3 is 14 residues long. V was cut by 1 base and J by 0 bases, with 7 bases left in between. Germline V gives CDR1 SGDLS, CDR2 YYNGEE. This CDR3 reads CASSVSIMNTEAFF. For the CDR3, the DNA is TGTGCCAGCAGCGTATCAATCATGAACACTGAAGCTTTCTTT.

In its sample, this clone was seen a few times. CDR3 sequence reads: CASSRLQGPYEQYF. CDR3 coding DNA: TGTGCCAGCAGCAGACTACAGGGCCCCTACGAGCAGTACTTC. V usage is TRBV11-2 and J usage is TRBJ2-7, with a weak D call TRBD1 (6 bases). CDR1 SGHAT and CDR2 FQNNGV come from the germline V gene. This CDR3 comprises 14 residues. V gave up 5 bases and J gave up 2 bases, with 13 bases separating them.

The rearrangement uses TRBV21-1 and TRBJ1-3. TRBV21-1 is a pseudogene segment. CDR3 length: 10 amino acids. The CDR3 DNA sequence: TGTGCCAGCAGCAAAGCGGGGGGGAGTTTT. Translated: CASSKAGGSF.

Written as DNA, the CDR3 is TGCAGCGTGAACCGGGCAGATACGCAGTATTTT. It yields the protein CSVNRADTQYF. This chain joins TRBV29-1 and TRBJ2-3; D is ambiguous. The V gene lost 6 bases and the J gene lost 4 bases, with 8 bases spanning the gap. The germline V gene has CDR1 SQVTM and CDR2 ANQGSEA. This CDR3 spans 11 amino acids.

This clone was seen a single time. The V gene is TRBV30, the J gene TRBJ2-2; tentative D call: TRBD2 (5 bases). Germline V CDR1 and CDR2: GTSNPN, SVGIG (reference sequence). The CDR3 has 16 amino acids. Trimming stripped 0 bases from V and 8 bases from J, with 19 bases between. The CDR3, as DNA: TGTGCCTGGAGTGTATTTCTAATGGTGTCGGGAGGGGAGCTGTTTTTT. It encodes CAWSVFLMVSGGELFF.

The chain combines TRBV3-1 (or the pseudogene TRBV3-2) with TRBJ1-2; TRBD1 aligns across 8 bases. The CDR3 sequence is 14 residues long. V shed 0 bases and J 5 bases; nucleotides not matched to a gene: 2. CDR1 is LGHDT and CDR2 is YNNKEL in the germline V gene (reference sequence). Here the CDR3 DNA reads TGTGCCAGCAGCCAAGATAACAGGGGGTATGGCTACACCTTC. Its translation: CASSQDNRGYGYTF.

The chain couples TRBV28 to TRBJ1-1, with a possible D match to TRBD1 (5 bases). Germline CDR1 MDHEN, CDR2 SYDVKM. The CDR3 totals 17 residues. V lost 5 bases and J 0 bases, leaving 19 bases between the germline ends. CDR3 loop: CASSPSRRGRMNTEAFF. In DNA form, the CDR3 reads TGTGCCAGCAGTCCCTCTCGGAGGGGAAGGATGAACACTGAAGCTTTCTTT.

This chain uses TRBV19 with TRBJ1-3; TRBD1 might be the D (5 bases). Trimming took 6 bases from V and 4 from J, leaving 19 bases between them. Germline loops: CDR1 LNHDA, CDR2 SQIVND (reference sequence). CDR3 size: 16 residues. In nucleotides, the CDR3 is TGTGCCAGTAGAGAAGCAGGGAGGACGAGAGGAAACACCATATATTTT. It translates to CASREAGRTRGNTIYF.

This chain links TRBV6-2 or TRBV6-3 with TRBJ2-7; D possibly corresponds to TRBD1 (6 bases). The germline V gene encodes CDR1 MNHEY and CDR2 SVGEGT. V was trimmed by 0 bases and J by 0 bases, leaving 6 bases between them. The CDR3 runs to 14 residues. The CDR3 nucleotides read TGTGCCAGCAGTTACTCGGACAGCTCCTACGAGCAGTACGTC. This codes for CASSYSDSSYEQYV.

The rearrangement joins TRBV6-5 to TRBJ1-6; 7 bases are a match to TRBD1. The length of the CDR3 is 15 residues. CDR1 is MNHEY, CDR2 SVGAGI, per germline. With 6 bases clipped from V and 5 bases from J, the junction kept 7 bases outside the gene matches. CDR3 sequence (DNA): TGTGCCAGCAGAACTGACAGGGCGAATAATTCACCCCTCCACTTT. Its translation is CASRTDRANNSPLHF.